Listed here are 18 T cell receptor beta chains from one sample, sequenced in a study of OX40 agonist ivuxolimab in advanced cancers. The protocol was immunoSEQ multiplex PCR, while the TCRdb copy is restricted to in-frame clones and leaves out a portion. The repertoire holds more than 10,000 clones, with approximately 72% as singletons. The sample in question was CD4+ or CD8+ T cells sorted from blood, obtained in a trial of the OX40 agonist ivuxolimab. These receptors originate from an adult with an advanced solid tumor such as melanoma, head and neck, liver or kidney cancer.

This chain connects TRBV15 to TRBJ2-7; a weak D match, TRBD2 (7 bases). The germline CDR1 and CDR2 sequences are LNHNV and YYDKDF (reference sequence). V shed 5 bases and J shed 4 bases, with 18 bases lying between them. The CDR3 contains 15 residues. The CDR3, as DNA: TGTGCCACCAGCCCCGATTGGGGGGGCACTTACGAGCAGTACTTC. The encoded protein is CATSPDWGGTYEQYF.

The chain employs TRBV7-8 and TRBJ2-3, with a weak D call TRBD2 (5 bases). Trimming took 2 bases from V and 1 from J, leaving 10 bases between them. CDR3 size: 15 residues. Germline V lookup: CDR1 SGHVS, CDR2 FQNEAQ. This chain's CDR3 is CASSLYSGGTDTQYF. The CDR3 coding sequence is TGTGCCAGCAGCTTATATTCCGGGGGCACAGATACGCAGTATTTT.

This clone counts as medium-sized. The genes are TRBV13 and TRBJ2-2; D unclear. CDR1 is PRHDT and CDR2 is FYEKMQ in the germline V gene (reference sequence). The CDR3 totals 19 residues. Trimming left V 2 bases short and J 6 bases short, with 25 bases between. DNA of the CDR3: TGTGCCAGCAGCTTAAAGGTGATGGTGGAAGGTCAAACAGCCGGGGAGCTGTTTTTT. Residues: CASSLKVMVEGQTAGELFF.

The chain carries TRBV6-6 and TRBJ2-7, with D possibly TRBD1 on 6 matching bases. The CDR3 has 12 amino acids. Trimming stripped 6 bases from V and 0 bases from J, with 6 bases between. The V gene's germline CDR1 is MNHNY and CDR2 SVGAGI (reference sequence). The CDR3 here is CASRDSSYEQYF. The CDR3 DNA sequence: TGTGCCAGCAGGGACAGCTCCTACGAGCAGTACTTC.

This clone was found a few times. This rearrangement joins TRBV11-2 to TRBJ1-2; D unresolved. The germline V gene has CDR1 SGHAT and CDR2 FQNNGV. Deletions cut 1 base from V and 4 bases from J, with 13 bases between. The CDR3 is 15 residues long. CDR3 in DNA: TGTGCCAGCAGCTTAGGGGCGAAGACAAGCTATGGCTACACCTTC. Translating it yields CASSLGAKTSYGYTF. Together with reference TRBV11-2 and TRBJ1-2, the CDR3 gives the full variable domain: EAGVAQSPRYKIIEKRQSVAFWCNPISGHATLYWYQQILGQGPKLLIQFQNNGVVDDSQLPKDRFSAERLKGVDSTLKIQPAKLEDSAVYLCASSLGAKTSYGYTFGSGTRLTVV.

The chain links TRBV11-2 to TRBJ1-2, with 9 bases fitting TRBD1. V lost 2 bases to trimming and J lost 6 bases; unmatched junction nucleotides: 7. The CDR3 sequence is 15 residues long. Germline V lookup: CDR1 SGHAT, CDR2 FQNNGV. The CDR3 sequence: CASSLLGTGLDGYTF. DNA for the CDR3: TGTGCCAGCAGCTTACTCGGGACAGGGTTAGATGGCTACACCTTC.

The DNA of the CDR3 is TGTGCCAGCACGTGGGGGACGACTAATGAAAAACTGTTTTTT. It encodes CASTWGTTNEKLFF. This chain links TRBV19 with TRBJ1-4; TRBD1 might be the D (5 bases). Germline CDR1 reads LNHDA; CDR2 reads SQIVND (reference sequence). This CDR3 region has 14 residues. With 9 bases removed from V and 2 bases from J, the gap between germline ends came to 13 bases.

The chain has TRBV28 and TRBJ2-7; 9 nucleotides align to TRBD1. This CDR3 contains 15 residues. Germline trimming cut 6 bases from V and 1 base from J; bases unmatched to any gene: 7. Germline-derived CDR1 and CDR2 are MDHEN and SYDVKM. The CDR3 DNA reads as TGTGCCAGCAGCCAGGGGACAGGGTCGTCCTACGAGCAGTACTTC. It is translated as CASSQGTGSSYEQYF.

The rearrangement uses TRBV27 and TRBJ2-5; D is unclear. Trimming shortened V by 3 bases and J by 1 base, and 0 bases separated the two germline ends. Germline V gene sequence: CDR1 MNHEY, CDR2 SMNVEV (reference sequence). This CDR3 region has 11 residues. CDR3 sequence reads: CASSFQETQYF. CDR3 in DNA: TGTGCCAGCAGTTTCCAAGAGACCCAGTACTTC.

This clone was seen only once. The rearrangement joins TRBV27 to TRBJ2-1; 7 positions match TRBD2. The germline V gene has CDR1 MNHEY and CDR2 SMNVEV (reference sequence). The CDR3 sequence is 14 residues long. V lost 2 bases and J lost 13; bases outside the gene matches: 11. CDR3 DNA: TGTGCCAGCAGTTTAAGCGGGAACCCCTGGGAACAGTTCTTC. This gives the protein CASSLSGNPWEQFF.

The chain has TRBV4-2 and TRBJ2-7; D possibly uses TRBD1 or TRBD2 (5 bases each). Trimming shortened V by 0 bases and J by 0 bases, and 12 bases separated the two germline ends. Germline values: CDR1 LGHNA, CDR2 YNFKEQ. This CDR3 spans 16 amino acids. Here the CDR3 reads CASSQEFPGPSYEQYF. The CDR3 DNA sequence: TGTGCCAGCAGCCAAGAATTTCCGGGGCCCTCCTACGAGCAGTACTTC.

This chain uses TRBV2 with TRBJ2-3; D is perhaps TRBD2 (6 bases). The CDR3 covers 12 residues. The germline CDR1 and CDR2 sequences are SNHLY and FYNNEI. Trimming left V 10 bases short and J 2 bases short, with 10 bases between. Here the CDR3 DNA reads TGTGCCACCCCGGGACTCACAGATACGCAGTATTTT. Amino acids: CATPGLTDTQYF.

The chain employs TRBV11-2 and TRBJ2-1, with a tentative D call TRBD2 (6 bases). Trimming took 4 bases from V and 9 from J, leaving 19 bases between them. This CDR3 spans 15 amino acids. The germline CDR1 and CDR2 sequences are SGHAT and FQNNGV. DNA for the CDR3: TGTGCCAGCAGCTCCTGGGACTTGCGGGGTGGTGAGCAGTTCTTC. It specifies CASSSWDLRGGEQFF.

This clone has a single count. CDR3 nucleotide sequence: TGTGCCAGCAGTTTATCCGGGGATGGCTACACCTTC. Translating it yields CASSLSGDGYTF. The chain links TRBV27 to TRBJ1-2; no firm D call. The V end was cut by 0 bases, the J end by 6 bases, with 5 bases between. In germline, CDR1 is MNHEY, CDR2 SMNVEV (reference sequence). CDR3 length: 12 amino acids.

This chain connects TRBV7-8 to TRBJ2-1; 11 bases are a match to TRBD2. The V and J ends lost 4 bases and 8 bases, in that order; junction bases with no gene match: 7. This CDR3 region has 15 residues. The germline CDR1 and CDR2 sequences are SGHVS and FQNEAQ. CDR3 sequence (DNA): TGTGCCAGCAGCTCCACTAGCGGGGGCTGGGATGAGCAGTTCTTC. Translation: CASSSTSGGWDEQFF.

Only a few counts were recorded for this clone. This rearrangement joins TRBV6-5 to TRBJ1-2; unclear D gene. The CDR3 is 13 amino acids. V dropped 6 bases and J dropped 4 bases, with 12 bases sitting between them. The germline gives CDR1 MNHEY, CDR2 SVGAGI. The CDR3 sequence is CASRTGRTYGYTF. The CDR3 DNA is TGTGCCAGCAGGACTGGACGGACCTATGGCTACACCTTC.

The J gene is TRBJ1-2, the V gene TRBV6-5; D possibly corresponds to TRBD1 (5 bases). The CDR3 has 15 amino acids. V was shortened by 6 bases and J by 0 bases, with 14 bases between the two germline ends. Germline V gives CDR1 MNHEY, CDR2 SVGAGI. The DNA for the CDR3 is TGTGCCAGCAGCCCAGGACACTTAGCTAACTATGGCTACACCTTC. Encoded protein: CASSPGHLANYGYTF.

The chain recombines TRBV7-7 with TRBJ2-5; no clear D gene. The germline V and J ends were trimmed by 5 bases and 2 bases, with 15 bases remaining between them. The CDR3 extends over 15 amino acids. Germline CDR1 and CDR2: SSHAT and FNYEAQ (reference sequence). In DNA, the CDR3 is TGTGCCAGCAGCCCAACCCGGGCCGCACAAGAGACCCAGTACTTC. Translating gives CASSPTRAAQETQYF.